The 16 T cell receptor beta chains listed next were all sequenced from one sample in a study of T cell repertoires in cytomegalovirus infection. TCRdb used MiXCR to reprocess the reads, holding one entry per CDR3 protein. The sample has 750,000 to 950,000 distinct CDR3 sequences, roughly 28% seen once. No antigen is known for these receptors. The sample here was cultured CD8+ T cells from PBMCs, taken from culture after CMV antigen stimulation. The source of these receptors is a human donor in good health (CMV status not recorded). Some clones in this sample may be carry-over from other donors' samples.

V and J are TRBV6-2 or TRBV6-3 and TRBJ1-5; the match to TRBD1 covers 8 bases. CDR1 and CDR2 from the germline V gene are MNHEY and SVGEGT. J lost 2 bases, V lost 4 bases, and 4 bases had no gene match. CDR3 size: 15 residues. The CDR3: CASSSPDRGNQPQHF. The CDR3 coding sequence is TGTGCCAGCAGTTCACCGGACAGGGGCAATCAGCCCCAGCATTTT.

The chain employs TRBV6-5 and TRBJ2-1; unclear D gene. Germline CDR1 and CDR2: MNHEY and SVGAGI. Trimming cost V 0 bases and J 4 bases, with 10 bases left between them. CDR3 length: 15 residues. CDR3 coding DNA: TGTGCCAGCAGTTACTCGAAAGGGTGGTACAATGAGCAGTTCTTC. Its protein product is CASSYSKGWYNEQFF.

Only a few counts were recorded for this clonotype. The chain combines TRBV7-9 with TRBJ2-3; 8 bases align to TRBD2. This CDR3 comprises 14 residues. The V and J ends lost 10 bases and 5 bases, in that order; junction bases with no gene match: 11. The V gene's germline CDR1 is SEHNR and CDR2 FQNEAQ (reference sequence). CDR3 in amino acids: CAILPAGVGDTQYF. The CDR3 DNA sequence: TGTGCCATCTTACCAGCGGGGGTGGGAGATACGCAGTATTTT.

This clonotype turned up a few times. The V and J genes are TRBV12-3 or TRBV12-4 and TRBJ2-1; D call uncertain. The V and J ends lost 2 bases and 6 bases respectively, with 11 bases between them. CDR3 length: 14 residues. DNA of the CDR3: TGTGCCAGCAGTTTAAAGCCCCACGGCAATGAGCAGTTCTTC. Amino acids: CASSLKPHGNEQFF.

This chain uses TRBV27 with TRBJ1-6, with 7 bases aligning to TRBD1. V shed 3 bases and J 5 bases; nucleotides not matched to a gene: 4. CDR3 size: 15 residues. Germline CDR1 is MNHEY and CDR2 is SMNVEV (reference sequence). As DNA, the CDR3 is TGTGCCAGCAGTTTTACAGGGGCGAATAATTCACCCCTCCACTTT. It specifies CASSFTGANNSPLHF.

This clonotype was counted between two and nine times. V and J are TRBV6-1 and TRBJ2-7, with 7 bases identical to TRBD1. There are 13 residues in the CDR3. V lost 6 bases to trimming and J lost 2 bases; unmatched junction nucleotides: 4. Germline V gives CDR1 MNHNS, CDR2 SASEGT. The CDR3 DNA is TGTGCCAGCAGAGACAGGGATCCCTACGAGCAGTACTTC. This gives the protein CASRDRDPYEQYF.

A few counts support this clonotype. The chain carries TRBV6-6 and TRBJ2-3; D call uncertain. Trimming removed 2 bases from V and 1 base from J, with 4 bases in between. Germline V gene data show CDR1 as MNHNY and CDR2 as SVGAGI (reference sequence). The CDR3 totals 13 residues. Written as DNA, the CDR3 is TGTGCCAGCAGTTACCCGCGCACAGATACGCAGTATTTT. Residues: CASSYPRTDTQYF.

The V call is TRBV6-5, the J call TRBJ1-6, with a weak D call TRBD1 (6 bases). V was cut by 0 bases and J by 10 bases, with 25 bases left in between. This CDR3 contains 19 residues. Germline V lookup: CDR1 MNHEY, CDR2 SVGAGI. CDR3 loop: CASSYSGPFGTPGESPLHF. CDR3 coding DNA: TGTGCCAGCAGTTACTCGGGTCCCTTTGGGACCCCAGGGGAGTCACCCCTCCACTTT.

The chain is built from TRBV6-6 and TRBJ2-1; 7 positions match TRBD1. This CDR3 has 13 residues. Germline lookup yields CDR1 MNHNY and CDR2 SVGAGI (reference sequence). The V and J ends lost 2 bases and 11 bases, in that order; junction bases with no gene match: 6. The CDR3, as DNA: TGTGCCAGCAGTTACGGTGGGACAGCCCAGCAGTTCTTC. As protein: CASSYGGTAQQFF.

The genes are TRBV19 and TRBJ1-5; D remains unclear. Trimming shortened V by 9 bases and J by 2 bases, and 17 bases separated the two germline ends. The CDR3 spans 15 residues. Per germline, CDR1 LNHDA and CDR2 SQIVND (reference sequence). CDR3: CASQAGVAGNQPQHF. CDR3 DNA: TGTGCCAGCCAAGCTGGGGTTGCGGGCAATCAGCCCCAGCATTTT.

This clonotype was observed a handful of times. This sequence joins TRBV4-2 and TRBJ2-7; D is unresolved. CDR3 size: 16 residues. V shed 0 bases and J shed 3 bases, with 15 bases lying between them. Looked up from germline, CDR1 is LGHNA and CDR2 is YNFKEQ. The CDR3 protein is CASSQDEADLGYEQYF. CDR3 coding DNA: TGTGCCAGCAGCCAAGATGAGGCTGACCTAGGCTACGAGCAGTACTTC.

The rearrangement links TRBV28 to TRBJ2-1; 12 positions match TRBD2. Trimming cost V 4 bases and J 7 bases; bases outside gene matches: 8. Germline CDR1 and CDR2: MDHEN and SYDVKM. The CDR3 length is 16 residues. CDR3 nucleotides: TGTGCCAGCAGTTCTACCGGACTAGCGGGGTTGAATGAGCAGTTCTTC. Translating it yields CASSSTGLAGLNEQFF.

CDR3 bases: TGTGCCAGCAGCGGAGCACTAGCGACCATTCAGTACTTC. Encoded protein: CASSGALATIQYF. V gene TRBV7-4 combines with J gene TRBJ2-4, with 7 bases aligning to TRBD2. V was pared by 5 bases and J by 9 bases, with 7 bases of the junction left unmatched. Germline assignment: CDR1 SGHVT and CDR2 SQSDAQ. The CDR3 sequence is 13 residues long.

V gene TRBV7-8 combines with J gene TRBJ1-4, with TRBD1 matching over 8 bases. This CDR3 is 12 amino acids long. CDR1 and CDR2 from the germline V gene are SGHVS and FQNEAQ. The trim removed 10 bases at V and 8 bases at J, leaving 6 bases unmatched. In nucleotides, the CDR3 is TGTGCCATCGGACAGGGAGGAGAAAAACTGTTTTTT. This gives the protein CAIGQGGEKLFF.

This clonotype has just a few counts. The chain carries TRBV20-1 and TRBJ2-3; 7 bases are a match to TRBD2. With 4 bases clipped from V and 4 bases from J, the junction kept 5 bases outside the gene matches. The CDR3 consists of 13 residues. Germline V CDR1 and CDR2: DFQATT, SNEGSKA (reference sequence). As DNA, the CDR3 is TGCAGTGCTAAGCGGGGACGTCCAGATACGCAGTATTTT. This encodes CSAKRGRPDTQYF.

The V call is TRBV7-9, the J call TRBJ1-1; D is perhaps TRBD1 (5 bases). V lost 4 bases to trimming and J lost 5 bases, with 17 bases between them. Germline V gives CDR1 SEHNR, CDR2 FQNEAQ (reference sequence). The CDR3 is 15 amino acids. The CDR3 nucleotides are TGTGCCAGCAGCTCCCGGGGCCGGTCAGGAACTGAAGCTTTCTTT. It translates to CASSSRGRSGTEAFF.